This T cell receptor beta chain was identified during a study of PD-L1 blockade in urothelial cancer. Across the study: Patients started atezolizumab in about 2014, 1,200 mg intravenously every 3 weeks.

Time point indicated: pretreatment peripheral blood. Patients had locally advanced or metastatic urothelial carcinoma. Study-wide findings and caveats: Tumor-associated clones in the blood of durable-benefit patients grew more at 3 weeks.

Clones were sequenced by immunoSEQ multiplex PCR, and TCRdb holds only the in-frame ones, with some missing. The sample carries around 35,000 clones, over 70% recorded once. Points on this clone: Antigen unknown.

This CDR3 spans 16 amino acids. V lost 4 bases, J lost 2 bases, and 7 bases stayed unmatched. From germline, CDR1 is SGHVS and CDR2 FQNEAQ. The material sequenced was PBMCs, taken around atezolizumab (anti-PD-L1) treatment. This sequence originates from a man aged 55 to 70 with urothelial cancer. The gene calls are TRBV7-8 and TRBJ2-3, with 9 bases lining up with TRBD2. DNA for the CDR3: TGTGCCAGCAGCTCCCTGACTAGCGGCTTCACAGATACGCAGTATTTT. Translating it yields CASSSLTSGFTDTQYF.